These 17 T cell receptor beta chains were sequenced from one sample in a study of blood T cells in healthy people across ages. Using a J-beta primer mix together with a sample-barcoded 5' primer, a second PCR was run for about 6 to 12 cycles. TCRdb re-called the 5' RACE reads with MiXCR, one entry per CDR3 protein. The sample carries 920,000 or so distinct CDR3 sequences, under 55% recorded once. Specimen: blood. Receptor source: an older woman in good health.

There are a few counts of this clonotype. This rearrangement joins TRBV4-1 to TRBJ2-3, with D uncertain. V was pared by 0 bases and J by 4 bases, with 8 bases between. The germline V gene has CDR1 MGHRA and CDR2 YSYEKL. This CDR3 contains 14 residues. The CDR3 region is CASSQDNPADTQYF. The DNA of the CDR3 is TGCGCCAGCAGCCAAGACAACCCGGCAGATACGCAGTATTTT.

This clonotype was counted only a few times. The chain carries TRBV2 and TRBJ2-3; D is uncertain. With 7 bases removed from V and 0 bases from J, the gap between germline ends came to 14 bases. Germline V lookup: CDR1 SNHLY, CDR2 FYNNEI. There are 15 residues in the CDR3. The CDR3 coding sequence is TGTGCCAGCAATCGACGGGCGTCTAGCACAGATACGCAGTATTTT. This codes for CASNRRASSTDTQYF. Complete variable domain (other parts from reference TRBV2 and TRBJ2-3): EPEVTQTPSHQVTQMGQEVILRCVPISNHLYFYWYRQILGQKVEFLVSFYNNEISEKSEIFDDQFSVERPDGSNFTLKIRSTKLEDSAMYFCASNRRASSTDTQYFGPGTRLTVL.

V and J are TRBV20-1 and TRBJ2-3; 13 nucleotides line up with TRBD2. Germline CDR1 is DFQATT and CDR2 is SNEGSKA (reference sequence). V was pared by 6 bases and J by 4 bases, with 7 bases of the junction left unmatched. The CDR3 length is 15 residues. As DNA, the CDR3 is TGCAGTGCGGGGACTAGCGGGACGATCGCAGATACGCAGTATTTT. This gives the protein CSAGTSGTIADTQYF.

The table lists this clonotype with a few counts. The chain has TRBV7-9 and TRBJ2-7; D is perhaps TRBD1 (5 bases). Germline lookup yields CDR1 SEHNR and CDR2 FQNEAQ (reference sequence). The V and J ends lost 1 base and 5 bases respectively, with 12 bases between them. The length of the CDR3 is 14 residues. CDR3: CASSLEAGKNEQYF. The CDR3 DNA sequence: TGTGCCAGCAGCTTAGAGGCAGGGAAGAACGAGCAGTACTTC.

This clonotype was counted many times. DNA of the CDR3: TGTGCCAGCAGTCCGCACACCCTCCGGGAGCAGTACTTC. It is translated as CASSPHTLREQYF. The genes are TRBV25-1 and TRBJ2-7; no clear D gene. CDR3 length: 13 residues. CDR1 and CDR2 from the germline V gene are MGHDK and SYGVNS. V lost 5 bases and J 7 bases, leaving 15 bases between the germline ends.

Only a few counts were recorded for this clonotype. The V and J genes are TRBV9 and TRBJ2-1, with a possible D match to TRBD2 (6 bases). Germline loops: CDR1 SGDLS, CDR2 YYNGEE. The V and J ends lost 4 bases and 4 bases respectively, with 15 bases between them. The CDR3 contains 15 residues. In nucleotides, the CDR3 is TGTGCCAGCAGCTCCCAAACGACTAGATACAATGAGCAGTTCTTC. Protein product: CASSSQTTRYNEQFF.

This clonotype showed up just a few times. This chain connects TRBV28 to TRBJ2-7; D might be TRBD2 (6 bases). The V end was cut by 1 base, the J end by 3 bases, with 13 bases between. The CDR3 is 15 residues long. CDR1 is MDHEN and CDR2 is SYDVKM in the germline V gene. CDR3 loop: CASSLSSGSVYEQYF. The CDR3 DNA follows: TGTGCCAGCAGTTTATCCAGCGGGTCTGTCTACGAGCAGTACTTC.

This clonotype showed up just a few times. The genes are TRBV7-2 and TRBJ2-1; D is unresolved. Germline assignment: CDR1 SGHTA and CDR2 FQGNSA. The V gene lost 1 base and the J gene lost 0 bases, with 7 bases spanning the gap. The CDR3 spans 15 residues. CDR3 in amino acids: CASSLDPSSYNEQFF. CDR3 nucleotide sequence: TGTGCCAGCAGCTTAGATCCGAGCTCCTACAATGAGCAGTTCTTC.

This clonotype was counted many times. The rearrangement joins TRBV6-5 to TRBJ2-7; possible D gene TRBD1, 6 bases. The germline CDR1 and CDR2 sequences are MNHEY and SVGAGI. There are 14 residues in the CDR3. Trimming removed 6 bases at V and 6 bases at J, with 18 bases between. Written as DNA, the CDR3 is TGTGCCAGCAGAGAAACCCCCAGGGGAACCGAGCAGTACTTC. This codes for CASRETPRGTEQYF.

CDR3 sequence (DNA): TGTGCCAGCAGTCCCTGGACAGTTCTCGCCGGGGAGCTGTTTTTT. Translating it yields CASSPWTVLAGELFF. The gene calls are TRBV12-3 or TRBV12-4 and TRBJ2-2, with D perhaps matching TRBD1 (6 bases). Between the trimmed V and J ends, which lost 5 bases and 6 bases, there was a span of 16 bases. This CDR3 has 15 amino acids.

This chain uses TRBV20-1 with TRBJ1-2; a possible D gene is TRBD1 (6 bases). Germline V CDR1 and CDR2: DFQATT, SNEGSKA (reference sequence). This CDR3 spans 15 amino acids. V was shortened by 1 base and J by 3 bases, with 15 bases between the two germline ends. CDR3 region: CSARVWSGGDYGYTF. In nucleotides, the CDR3 is TGCAGTGCTAGAGTGTGGTCGGGGGGCGACTATGGCTACACCTTC.

This clonotype has a handful of counts. This rearrangement joins TRBV3-1 to TRBJ2-3; no reliable D call. The length of the CDR3 is 13 residues. The germline V gene has CDR1 LGHDT and CDR2 YNNKEL (reference sequence). V was cut by 6 bases and J by 5 bases, with 12 bases left in between. CDR3 protein: CASSLSLRDTQYF. The CDR3 DNA reads as TGTGCCAGCAGTCTTTCACTGAGAGATACGCAGTATTTT.

The J gene is TRBJ2-4, the V gene TRBV30; D perhaps matches TRBD2 (5 bases). Trimming removed 7 bases at V and 0 bases at J, with 10 bases between. CDR3 length equals 13 residues. Looked up from germline, CDR1 is GTSNPN and CDR2 is SVGIG (reference sequence). CDR3 in amino acids: CALDWGAKNIQYF. For the CDR3, the DNA is TGTGCCTTGGACTGGGGAGCCAAAAACATTCAGTACTTC.

The chain employs TRBV14 and TRBJ2-5; D possibly corresponds to TRBD2 (6 bases). The end of the DNA fits TRBJ2-7 better, so the J call may be wrong. The CDR3 spans 15 residues. Germline V gives CDR1 SGHDN, CDR2 FVKESK. CDR3 sequence: CASSRRDGRISEQYF. For the CDR3, the DNA is TGTGCCAGCAGCCGCCGGGACGGGAGAATCTCCGAGCAGTACTTC.

This rearrangement joins TRBV10-3 to TRBJ2-3; D is undetermined. Germline CDR1 reads ENHRY; CDR2 reads SYGVKD. The CDR3 is 14 residues long. With 2 bases removed from V and 3 bases from J, the gap between germline ends came to 9 bases. This chain's CDR3 is CAISEVLTTDTQYF. The DNA for the CDR3 is TGTGCCATCAGTGAGGTCCTCACGACAGATACGCAGTATTTT.

This clonotype was counted between two and nine times. V usage is TRBV6-1 and J usage is TRBJ1-2, with D uncertain. V shed 3 bases and J shed 7 bases, with 6 bases lying between them. Germline loops: CDR1 MNHNS, CDR2 SASEGT. There are 11 residues in the CDR3. The CDR3 DNA reads TGTGCCAGCAGTGATATAGCTGGCTACACCTTC. It encodes CASSDIAGYTF.

This rearrangement joins TRBV27 to TRBJ2-7; 7 bases line up with TRBD1. CDR1 and CDR2 from the germline V gene are MNHEY and SMNVEV (reference sequence). Germline trimming cut 3 bases from V and 3 bases from J; bases unmatched to any gene: 11. This CDR3 region has 16 residues. For the CDR3, the DNA is TGTGCCAGCAGTTTGCTAAGGACTGGACAGGTCTACGAGCAGTACTTC. Amino acids: CASSLLRTGQVYEQYF.